This T cell receptor beta chain is drawn from a study of blood T cell repertoires in COVID-19. Trimming cost V 2 bases and J 1 base; bases outside gene matches: 3. This CDR3 is built from 14 residues. Looked up from germline, CDR1 is GTSNPN and CDR2 is SVGIG (reference sequence). Sequencing was performed with immunoSEQ multiplex PCR; in TCRdb, only in-frame clones are kept and a portion is missing. The table lists roughly 40,000 clones, 86% of them singletons, with 15% to 20% in the top ten. This TCR was sampled from a man in his fifties in a cohort sampled during active COVID-19. The V call is TRBV30, the J call TRBJ2-3; TRBD2 aligns across 7 bases. The specimen was peripheral blood. CDR3 bases: TGTGCCTGGAGTTCTGCGGGGGGCACAGATACGCAGTATTTT. Translating gives CAWSSAGGTDTQYF.